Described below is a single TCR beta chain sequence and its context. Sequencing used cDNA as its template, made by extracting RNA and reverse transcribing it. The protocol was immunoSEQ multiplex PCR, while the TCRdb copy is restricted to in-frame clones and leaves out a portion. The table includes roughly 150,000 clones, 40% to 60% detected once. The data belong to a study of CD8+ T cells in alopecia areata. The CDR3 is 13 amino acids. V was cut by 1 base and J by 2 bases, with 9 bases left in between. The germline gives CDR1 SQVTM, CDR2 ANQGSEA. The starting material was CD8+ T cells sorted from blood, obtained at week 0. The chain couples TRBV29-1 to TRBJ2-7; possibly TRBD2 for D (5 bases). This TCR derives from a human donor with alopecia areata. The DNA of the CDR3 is TGCAGCGTTGAAGCGGGGATCGCCTACGAGCAGTACTTC. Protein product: CSVEAGIAYEQYF.